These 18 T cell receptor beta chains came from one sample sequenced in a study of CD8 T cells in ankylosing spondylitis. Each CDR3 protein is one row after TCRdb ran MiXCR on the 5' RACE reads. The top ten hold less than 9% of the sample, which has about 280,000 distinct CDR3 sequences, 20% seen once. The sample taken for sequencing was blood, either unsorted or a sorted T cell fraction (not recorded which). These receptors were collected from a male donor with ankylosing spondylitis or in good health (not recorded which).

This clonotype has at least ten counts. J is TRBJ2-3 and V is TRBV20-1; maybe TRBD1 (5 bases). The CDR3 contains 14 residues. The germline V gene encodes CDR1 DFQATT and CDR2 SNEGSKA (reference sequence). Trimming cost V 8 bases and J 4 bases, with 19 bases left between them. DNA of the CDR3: TGCAGTAATACGCAGGGCCGTGGCCCAGATACGCAGTATTTT. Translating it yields CSNTQGRGPDTQYF.

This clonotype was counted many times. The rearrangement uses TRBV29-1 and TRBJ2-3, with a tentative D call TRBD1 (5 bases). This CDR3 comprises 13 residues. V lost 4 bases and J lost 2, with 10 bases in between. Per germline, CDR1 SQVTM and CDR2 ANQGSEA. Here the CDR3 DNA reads TGCAGCGTTGGGGGCAGGCTCACAGATACGCAGTATTTT. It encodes CSVGGRLTDTQYF.

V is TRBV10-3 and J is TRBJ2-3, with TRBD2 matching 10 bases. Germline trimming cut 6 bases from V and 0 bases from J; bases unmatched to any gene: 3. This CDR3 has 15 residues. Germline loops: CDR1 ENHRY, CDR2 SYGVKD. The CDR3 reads CAIRGTSVSTDTQYF. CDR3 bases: TGTGCCATCAGGGGGACTAGCGTCAGCACAGATACGCAGTATTTT.

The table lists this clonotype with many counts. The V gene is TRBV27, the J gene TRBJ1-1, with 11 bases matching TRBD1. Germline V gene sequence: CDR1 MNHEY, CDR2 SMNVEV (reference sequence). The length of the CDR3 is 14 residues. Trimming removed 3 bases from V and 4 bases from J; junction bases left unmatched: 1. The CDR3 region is CASSFGTGGTEAFF. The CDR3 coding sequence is TGTGCCAGCAGTTTCGGGACAGGGGGCACTGAAGCTTTCTTT.

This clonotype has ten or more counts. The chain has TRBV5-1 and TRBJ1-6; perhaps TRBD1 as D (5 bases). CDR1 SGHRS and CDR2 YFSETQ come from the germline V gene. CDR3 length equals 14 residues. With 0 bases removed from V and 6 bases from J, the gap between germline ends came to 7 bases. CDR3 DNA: TGCGCCAGCAGCTTGGGACAGTTTAATTCACCCCTCCACTTT. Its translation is CASSLGQFNSPLHF.

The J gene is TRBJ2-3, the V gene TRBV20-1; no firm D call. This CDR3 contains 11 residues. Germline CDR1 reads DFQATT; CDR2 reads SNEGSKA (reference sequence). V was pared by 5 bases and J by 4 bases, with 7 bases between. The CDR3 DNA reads TGCAGTGCTCCTCAGGCAGATACGCAGTATTTT. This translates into CSAPQADTQYF.

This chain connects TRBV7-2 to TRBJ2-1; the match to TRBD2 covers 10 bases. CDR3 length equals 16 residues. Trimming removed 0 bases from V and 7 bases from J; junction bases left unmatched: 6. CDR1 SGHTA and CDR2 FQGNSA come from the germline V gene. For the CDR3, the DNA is TGTGCCAGCAGCTTAGCGGTAGCGGGGGGCAGGAATGAGCAGTTCTTC. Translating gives CASSLAVAGGRNEQFF.

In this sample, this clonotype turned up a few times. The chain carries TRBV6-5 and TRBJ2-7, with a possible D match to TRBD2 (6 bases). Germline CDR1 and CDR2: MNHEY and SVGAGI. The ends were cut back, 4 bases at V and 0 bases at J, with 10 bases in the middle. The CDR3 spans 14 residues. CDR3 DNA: TGTGCCAGCAGTTTTAGCGGCGACTCCTACGAGCAGTACGTC. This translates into CASSFSGDSYEQYV.

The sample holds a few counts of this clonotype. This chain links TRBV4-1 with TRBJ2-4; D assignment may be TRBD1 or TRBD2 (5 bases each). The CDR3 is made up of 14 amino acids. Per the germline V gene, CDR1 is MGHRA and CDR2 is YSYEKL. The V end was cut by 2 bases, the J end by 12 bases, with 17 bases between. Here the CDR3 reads CASSQPGTVSRQYF. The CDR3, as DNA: TGCGCCAGCAGCCAACCCGGGACGGTGAGTCGTCAGTACTTC.

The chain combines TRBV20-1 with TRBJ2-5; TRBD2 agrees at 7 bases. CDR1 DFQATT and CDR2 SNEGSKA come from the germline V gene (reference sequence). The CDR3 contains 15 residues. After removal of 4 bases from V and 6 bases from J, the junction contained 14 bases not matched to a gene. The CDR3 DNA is TGCAGTGCTACAAACACATGGACTAGTTCCCAGACCCAGTACTTC. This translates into CSATNTWTSSQTQYF.

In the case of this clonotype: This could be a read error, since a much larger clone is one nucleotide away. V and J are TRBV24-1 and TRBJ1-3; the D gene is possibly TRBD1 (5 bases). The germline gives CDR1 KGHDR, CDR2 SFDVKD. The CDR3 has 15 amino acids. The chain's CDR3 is CATSDPQVSGNIIYF. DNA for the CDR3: TGTGCCACCAGTGATCCACAGGTATCCGGAAACATCATATATTTT.

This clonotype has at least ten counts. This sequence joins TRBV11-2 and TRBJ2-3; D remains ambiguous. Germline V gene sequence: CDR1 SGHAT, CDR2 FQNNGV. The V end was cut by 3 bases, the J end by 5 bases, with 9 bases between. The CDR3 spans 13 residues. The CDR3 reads CASSFGFVDTQYF. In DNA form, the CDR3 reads TGTGCCAGCAGCTTCGGCTTCGTAGATACGCAGTATTTT.

CDR3 DNA sequence: TGTGCCAGCAGTTTAACCCCAGCGGGGGGGCGTATTCAGTACTTC. It encodes CASSLTPAGGRIQYF. The chain has TRBV28 and TRBJ2-4; 10 positions agree with TRBD2. The V gene end was trimmed by 2 bases and the J gene end by 10 bases; junction bases not matched to a gene: 8. Per the germline V gene, CDR1 is MDHEN and CDR2 is SYDVKM. The CDR3 has 15 residues. The variable domain in full, with the rest retrieved from reference TRBV28 and TRBJ2-4, is DVKVTQSSRYLVKRTGEKVFLECVQDMDHENMFWYRQDPGLGLRLIYFSYDVKMKEKGDIPEGYSVSREKKERFSLILESASTNQTSMYLCASSLTPAGGRIQYFGAGTRLSVL.

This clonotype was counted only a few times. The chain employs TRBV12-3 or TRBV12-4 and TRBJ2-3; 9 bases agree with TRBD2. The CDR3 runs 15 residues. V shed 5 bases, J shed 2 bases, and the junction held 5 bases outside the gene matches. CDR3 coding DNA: TGTGCCAGCAGTGTAAGCGGGGGGTACACAGATACGCAGTATTTT. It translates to CASSVSGGYTDTQYF.

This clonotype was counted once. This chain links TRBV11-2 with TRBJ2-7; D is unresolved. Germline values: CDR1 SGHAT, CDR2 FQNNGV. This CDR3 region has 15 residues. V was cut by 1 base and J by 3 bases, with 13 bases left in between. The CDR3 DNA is TGTGCCAGCAGCTTAGGTTTGGGAATCCACTACGAGCAGTACGTC. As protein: CASSLGLGIHYEQYV.

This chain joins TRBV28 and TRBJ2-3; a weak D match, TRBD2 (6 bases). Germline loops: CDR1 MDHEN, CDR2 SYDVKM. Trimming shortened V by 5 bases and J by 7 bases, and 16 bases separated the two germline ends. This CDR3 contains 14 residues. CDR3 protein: CASSGDSKGNTQYF. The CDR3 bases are TGTGCCAGCAGTGGGGACTCTAAGGGAAATACGCAGTATTTT.

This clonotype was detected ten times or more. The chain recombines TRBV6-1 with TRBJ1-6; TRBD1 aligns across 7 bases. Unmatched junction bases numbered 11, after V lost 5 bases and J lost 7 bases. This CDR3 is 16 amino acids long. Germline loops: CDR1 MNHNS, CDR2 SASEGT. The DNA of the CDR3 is TGTGCCAGCAGTATCCCACGAACAGGGGCCAATTCACCCCTCCACTTT. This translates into CASSIPRTGANSPLHF.

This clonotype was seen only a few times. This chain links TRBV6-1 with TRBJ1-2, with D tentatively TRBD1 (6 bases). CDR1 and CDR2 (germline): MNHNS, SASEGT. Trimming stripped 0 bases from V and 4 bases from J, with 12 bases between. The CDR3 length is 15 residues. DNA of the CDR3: TGTGCCAGCAGTGAAGCGCCAGGGGCGGCCTATGGCTACACCTTC. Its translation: CASSEAPGAAYGYTF.